This entry concerns a single T cell receptor beta chain. Clones were read by immunoSEQ multiplex PCR, and TCRdb kept only the in-frame ones, dropping some. The sample lists hundreds of thousands of clones; approximately 89% were seen once. The data belong to a study of Ad26.COV2.S vaccination and SARS-CoV-2 variants. Study in general: In the study, Ad26.COV2.S was injected intramuscularly once, or twice 56 days apart.

Treatment reported: 19 received Ad26.COV2.S at low or high dose, single or two shots; about five received placebo; per-sample allocation not given. After the first vaccine or placebo injection, samples were drawn on day 63. Based in Boston, the donor was an adult of 18-55 years. Germline-derived CDR1 and CDR2 are MDHEN and SYDVKM. With 6 bases clipped from V and 2 bases from J, the junction kept 11 bases outside the gene matches. The CDR3 extends over 16 amino acids. The chain is built from TRBV28 and TRBJ2-7; TRBD1 agrees at 9 bases. The sequences come from peripheral blood, collected in a trial of Ad26.COV2.S vaccine versus placebo. The sequence was collected from a person aged 18 to 65 who received the Ad26.COV2.S COVID-19 vaccine or a placebo. CDR3 bases: TGTGCCAGCAGCCCCCGACCGGGACAGGGCCCCTACGAGCAGTACTTC. Translating it yields CASSPRPGQGPYEQYF.